These 11 T cell receptor beta chains originate from one sample sequenced in a study of T cells in localized non-small cell lung cancer. Profiled with immunoSEQ multiplex PCR; TCRdb holds only in-frame clones, not every one. This table has some 17,000 clones, 83% appearing once. Sample: peripheral blood, taken before any cancer treatment. The source of these receptors is a male donor older than 55 with stage III lung adenocarcinoma.

J is TRBJ2-7 and V is TRBV6-5, with no clear D. V was pared by 6 bases and J by 7 bases, with 16 bases between. Germline V gene lookup returns CDR1 MNHEY and CDR2 SVGAGI. CDR3 length: 13 amino acids. The CDR3 DNA reads TGTGCCAGCAGATCAGATATGACCGAGGAGCAGTACTTC. Translated: CASRSDMTEEQYF.

CDR3 coding DNA: TGTGCCAGCAGTACAACACTGGTAGATACGCAGTATTTT. It codes for CASSTTLVDTQYF. V usage is TRBV6-5 and J usage is TRBJ2-3; D remains unclear. The CDR3 contains 13 residues. Per germline, CDR1 MNHEY and CDR2 SVGAGI. The germline V and J ends were trimmed by 5 bases and 5 bases, with 11 bases remaining between them.

The J gene is TRBJ2-2, the V gene TRBV5-8, with D unclear. This CDR3 region has 14 residues. From germline, CDR1 is SGHTS and CDR2 YDEGEE. V was clipped by 0 bases and J by 2 bases, with 5 bases between them. The CDR3 loop is CASSLAINTGELFF. The CDR3, as DNA: TGTGCCAGCAGCTTGGCCATCAACACCGGGGAGCTGTTTTTT.

This clone was seen more than once but under ten times. This chain links TRBV7-8 with TRBJ2-5, with D perhaps matching TRBD2 (7 bases). This CDR3 contains 15 residues. Between the trimmed V and J ends, which lost 3 bases and 2 bases, there was a span of 13 bases. Germline V gives CDR1 SGHVS, CDR2 FQNEAQ. CDR3 DNA: TGTGCCAGCAGCTTCGGGGGGCCAAGGCAAGAGACCCAGTACTTC. It translates to CASSFGGPRQETQYF.

This clone was seen a handful of times. V usage is TRBV7-8 and J usage is TRBJ2-2; 8 nucleotides line up with TRBD1. The CDR3 has 15 residues. The V gene end was trimmed by 3 bases and the J gene end by 3 bases; junction bases not matched to a gene: 3. Per germline, CDR1 SGHVS and CDR2 FQNEAQ. Written as DNA, the CDR3 is TGTGCCAGCAGCTTTGGACAGGGATACACCGGGGAGCTGTTTTTT. It yields the protein CASSFGQGYTGELFF.

The V and J genes are TRBV6-1 and TRBJ2-5, with D possibly called TRBD1 or TRBD2 (5 bases each). Per the germline V gene, CDR1 is MNHNS and CDR2 is SASEGT. Trimming cost V 0 bases and J 5 bases, with 19 bases left between them. The CDR3 is made up of 17 amino acids. The CDR3 DNA sequence: TGTGCCAGCAGTGAAGCGCTATATACGGGGAGACAGGAGACCCAGTACTTC. Its protein is CASSEALYTGRQETQYF.

J is TRBJ1-1 and V is TRBV5-5; no definite D call. The CDR3 sequence is 16 residues long. Germline-derived CDR1 and CDR2 are SGHKS and YYEKEE (reference sequence). V was cut by 4 bases and J by 1 base, with 17 bases left in between. CDR3 DNA sequence: TGTGCCAGCAGCGGGGTCGGCAGGCTTGGGAACACTGAAGCTTTCTTT. Its translation is CASSGVGRLGNTEAFF. Combining the CDR3 with reference TRBV5-5 and TRBJ1-1 gives the whole variable domain DAGVTQSPTHLIKTRGQQVTLRCSPISGHKSVSWYQQVLGQGPQFIFQYYEKEERGRGNFPDRFSARQFPNYSSELNVNALLLGDSALYLCASSGVGRLGNTEAFFGQGTRLTVV.

The gene calls are TRBV4-1 and TRBJ2-3, with D possibly matching TRBD1 (6 bases). This CDR3 contains 15 residues. CDR1 is MGHRA and CDR2 is YSYEKL in the germline V gene. Trimming stripped 1 base from V and 4 bases from J, with 12 bases between. Here the CDR3 reads CASSQGAGVADTQYF. The CDR3 DNA reads as TGCGCCAGCAGCCAAGGGGCAGGGGTGGCAGATACGCAGTATTTT.

The CDR3 region is CASRRERSTDTQYF. DNA for the CDR3: TGTGCCAGTAGGAGGGAGAGGTCCACAGATACGCAGTATTTT. The rearrangement links TRBV19 to TRBJ2-3, with a tentative D call TRBD2 (5 bases). V was cut by 6 bases and J by 2 bases, with 12 bases left in between. Germline V CDR1 and CDR2: LNHDA, SQIVND (reference sequence). The CDR3 has 14 amino acids.

The chain uses TRBV29-1 and TRBJ2-7; no clear D gene. This CDR3 region has 12 residues. V lost 2 bases and J lost 3, with 8 bases in between. Germline assignment: CDR1 SQVTM and CDR2 ANQGSEA. The CDR3 reads CSVESLGYEQYF. As DNA, the CDR3 is TGCAGCGTTGAATCCCTAGGCTACGAGCAGTACTTC.

The chain joins TRBV19 to TRBJ2-7; D possibly uses TRBD1 or TRBD2 (6 bases each). Germline V lookup: CDR1 LNHDA, CDR2 SQIVND (reference sequence). The V end was cut by 5 bases, the J end by 3 bases, with 14 bases between. The CDR3 is made up of 14 amino acids. The CDR3 DNA reads TGTGCCAGTAGTCAGGGGAGGTCAAGCTACGAGCAGTACTTC. Translation: CASSQGRSSYEQYF.